Listed below are T cell receptor beta chains from one sample, sequenced in a study of T cell repertoires in aging, cancer and after chemotherapy. TCRdb redid the calling of the multiplex PCR reads with MiXCR, one entry per CDR3 protein. Among about 12,000 distinct CDR3 sequences listed, roughly 28% were seen once. Sequencing was carried out using blood. The receptors here all came from a human donor in good health. CDR3s leave out the opening cysteine and the closing phenylalanine or tryptophan. Size tells how often a clone was seen (once, few, many) or the class of an expanded clone, and some rows leave it out.

abundance: few; v_gene: TRBV20-1; j_gene: TRBJ1-2; CDR3aa: SARVQGAGGYT
abundance: .; v_gene: TRBV6-1; j_gene: TRBJ1-2; CDR3aa: ASMRDRGYGYT
abundance: .; v_gene: TRBV5-4; j_gene: TRBJ2-7; CDR3aa: ASSRNGAASSYEQY
abundance: few; v_gene: TRBV19; j_gene: TRBJ2-1; CDR3aa: ASSMGQGHNEQF
abundance: .; v_gene: TRBV10-1; j_gene: TRBJ2-1; CDR3aa: ASSGGAEGSPDYNEQF
abundance: few; v_gene: TRBV6-2/TRBV6-3; j_gene: TRBJ2-3; CDR3aa: ASSYEADTQY
abundance: few; v_gene: TRBV7-2; j_gene: TRBJ2-1; CDR3aa: ASSPGGSYNEQF
abundance: .; v_gene: TRBV7-9; j_gene: TRBJ1-4; CDR3aa: ASSLTGATNEKLF
abundance: few; v_gene: TRBV7-2; j_gene: TRBJ1-1; CDR3aa: ASTKGGMNTEAF
abundance: few; v_gene: TRBV18; j_gene: TRBJ2-2; CDR3aa: ASSPQAAPGELF
abundance: medium-sized; v_gene: TRBV29-1; j_gene: TRBJ2-1; CDR3aa: SVARTSGALGI
abundance: .; v_gene: TRBV5-4; j_gene: TRBJ2-3; CDR3aa: ASSLLASGGDTQY
abundance: .; v_gene: TRBV7-3; j_gene: TRBJ2-2; CDR3aa: ASSLLMRGSTGELF
abundance: medium-sized; v_gene: TRBV6-5; j_gene: TRBJ1-2; CDR3aa: ATQGLNNYGYT
abundance: few; v_gene: TRBV19; j_gene: TRBJ2-5; CDR3aa: ASRTTGGNQETQY
abundance: .; v_gene: TRBV20-1; j_gene: TRBJ1-5; CDR3aa: SARSADSNQPQH
abundance: medium-sized; v_gene: TRBV12-3/TRBV12-4; j_gene: TRBJ1-2; CDR3aa: ASSFEGGNGYT
abundance: medium-sized; v_gene: TRBV20-1; j_gene: TRBJ2-7; CDR3aa: SARSGQGFSYEQY
abundance: few; v_gene: TRBV6-5; j_gene: TRBJ2-6; CDR3aa: ASSYKKTGSSGANVLT
abundance: few; v_gene: TRBV7-6; j_gene: TRBJ2-3; CDR3aa: ASSFMGPPITDTQY
abundance: .; v_gene: TRBV5-4; j_gene: TRBJ2-6; CDR3aa: ASSLLDHPGANVLT
abundance: medium-sized; v_gene: TRBV29-1; j_gene: TRBJ1-3; CDR3aa: SGAVSGNTIY
abundance: few; v_gene: TRBV10-3; j_gene: TRBJ1-5; CDR3aa: ATTPQGDQPQH
abundance: .; v_gene: TRBV6-5; j_gene: TRBJ2-1; CDR3aa: ASSFIAGGIGNEQF
abundance: few; v_gene: TRBV5-6; j_gene: TRBJ1-2; CDR3aa: ASSFVEGAFGYT
abundance: few; v_gene: TRBV27; j_gene: TRBJ2-3; CDR3aa: ASRSQGTDTQY
abundance: once; v_gene: TRBV4-1; j_gene: TRBJ1-6; CDR3aa: ASSQEDLKDSPLH
abundance: .; v_gene: TRBV5-8; j_gene: TRBJ1-2; CDR3aa: ASIFDYGGYT
abundance: few; v_gene: TRBV5-1; j_gene: TRBJ1-1; CDR3aa: ASSFAENTEAF
abundance: .; v_gene: TRBV6-2/TRBV6-3; j_gene: TRBJ1-2; CDR3aa: ASSPDRAARGYT
abundance: medium-sized; v_gene: TRBV20-1; j_gene: TRBJ2-7; CDR3aa: SAREGTGVSYEQY
abundance: few; v_gene: TRBV13; j_gene: TRBJ2-3; CDR3aa: ASSLDTQY
abundance: few; v_gene: TRBV6-5; j_gene: TRBJ2-1; CDR3aa: ASSNPGGSNEQF
abundance: few; v_gene: TRBV19; j_gene: TRBJ2-3; CDR3aa: ASRLGTADTQY
abundance: medium-sized; v_gene: TRBV5-6; j_gene: TRBJ1-2; CDR3aa: ASSLGTYYGYT
abundance: few; v_gene: TRBV28; j_gene: TRBJ2-1; CDR3aa: ASTFSLRGNNEQF
abundance: .; v_gene: TRBV7-3; j_gene: TRBJ2-5; CDR3aa: ASSWGGSQETQY
abundance: few; v_gene: TRBV7-9; j_gene: TRBJ2-5; CDR3aa: ASSLVSSRGRETQY
abundance: few; v_gene: TRBV18; j_gene: TRBJ1-1; CDR3aa: ASSPQGRDTEAF